This T cell receptor beta chain derives from a study of blood T cell repertoires in COVID-19. As for the study in general: In each case, the material was cDNA or gDNA derived from T cells, B-cell-depleted T cells, or PBMCs.

A single count supports this clone. In the authors' workflow: Using reference gene primer amplification, nucleated cell counts were estimated. Method: immunoSEQ multiplex PCR; TCRdb's copy keeps in-frame clones and lacks some. V, J and clone size were drawn from that table, and D and trimming were deduced from the DNA. The sample consists of 270,000 or so clones, 89% of them appearing once. The CDR3 spans 15 residues. Trimming removed 0 bases at V and 0 bases at J, with 6 bases between. Germline V CDR1 and CDR2: MGHRA, YSYEKL. Sequencing was done on a sample of peripheral blood. The gene calls are TRBV4-1 and TRBJ1-3, with D hard to call. The sequence came from a woman between 40 and 55 years old who had recovered from COVID-19. CDR3 coding DNA: TGCGCCAGCAGCCAAGATAGTGCCTCTGGAAACACCATATATTTT. As protein: CASSQDSASGNTIYF.